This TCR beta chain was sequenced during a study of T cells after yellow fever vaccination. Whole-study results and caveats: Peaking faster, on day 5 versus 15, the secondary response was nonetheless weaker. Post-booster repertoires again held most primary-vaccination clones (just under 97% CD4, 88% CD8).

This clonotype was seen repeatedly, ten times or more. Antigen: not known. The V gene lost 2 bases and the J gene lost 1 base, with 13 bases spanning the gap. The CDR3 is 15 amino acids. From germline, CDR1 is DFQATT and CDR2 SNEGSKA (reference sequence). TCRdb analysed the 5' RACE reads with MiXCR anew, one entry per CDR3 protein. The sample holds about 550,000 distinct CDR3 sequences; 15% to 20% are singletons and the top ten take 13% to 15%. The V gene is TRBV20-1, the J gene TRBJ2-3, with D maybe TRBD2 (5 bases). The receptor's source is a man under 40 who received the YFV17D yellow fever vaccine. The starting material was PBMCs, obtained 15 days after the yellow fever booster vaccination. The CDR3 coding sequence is TGCAGTGCTAGACTCCTCTCGCGGGGCACAGATACGCAGTATTTT. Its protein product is CSARLLSRGTDTQYF.